This TCR beta chain was sequenced during a study of cytomegalovirus exposure and HLA in healthy donors (TCRdb year 2017). About the full investigation: In an earlier analysis of several hundred of the donors, under 300 Gb of sequence data and some 120 million unique TCR beta sequences from approximately 180 million T cells were reported. To predict cytomegalovirus infection status, the study brought together high-throughput TCR immunosequencing, statistical association of individual TCRs with disease status, and machine learning. All discovery cohort repertoires had been generated on a single sequencing platform. To study patterns of TCR occurrence, a later analysis re-analyzed previously published TCR beta repertoires from several hundred donors and added high-resolution HLA genotyping. The study aimed to test whether cataloging public T cell receptors could reveal signatures of past pathogen exposure. Roughly 300 gigabases of sequencing data and tens of millions of unique TCR sequences were included in an early release covering over 600 HLA-typed donors. A separate validation cohort of some 130 different subjects was used in addition to the 666-subject first cohort. The later analysis used no new phenotypic data to find candidate immune exposures, relying instead on TCR beta sequences and their occurrence across donors. On average, roughly 250,000 unique TCR beta nucleotide sequences were sequenced per donor among fewer than 500 genotyped donors of the cohort, with approximately 18% of those sequences being non-productive. Genome-wide SNP genotypes for about 60% of the roughly 670 donors were used in a later genetic analysis, which treated that subset as a discovery cohort. The study profiled the T cell repertoires of approximately 700 subjects by immunosequencing and related them to cytomegalovirus serostatus. A few DR-DQ haplotypes were treated as single units for association and clustering because of strong linkage in the cohort. Typing coverage differed by locus: A, B, C, DRB1 and DQB1 were typed in roughly 620-630 donors, DQA1 in about 510, DPA1 in around 580, and DPB1 in around 490. HLA typing covered class I and class II loci at four-digit resolution. Of the roughly 400 genotyped donors, roughly 85% fell in the genetic ancestry cluster associated with self-reported Caucasian donors. Alongside the repertoire data, information on donor age, sex, ethnicity and CMV serostatus was compiled. An earlier analysis of around 640 of the donors used high-throughput TCR beta sequencing to judge whether each TCR beta V gene segment behaved as functional or pseudogenic. General conclusions and limits of the study: In a later analysis, around 17,000 TCR beta sequences were associated with specific HLA alleles at a false discovery rate of 0.05. Roughly 17 rarely observed V segments, including chromosome 9 orphons, were excluded from the earlier analysis of approximately 600 of the donors because counts were too low. A cluster of highly shared sequence variants was judged likely to represent a technical artifact of the sequencing pipeline. A later analysis found that most CMV-associated TCR beta chains appeared HLA-restricted, with HLA associations seemingly driven largely by CMV exposure. According to a later analysis, TCR association rates differed among HLA loci, with DRB1 alleles showing the most associated TCRs and HLA-C alleles showing the fewest. In a later analysis, HLA-associated TCR beta chains were found to be more clonally expanded and to have lower generation probabilities than equally common non-associated chains. Linkage disequilibrium might explain the correlated functional status among segregating V segments, but an unknown experimental factor could not be ruled out. Cytomegalovirus status was reported to be diagnosed by the classifier with high specificity and sensitivity in both the original and validation cohorts. Sequencing depth was assumed to be roughly uniform across donors in the presence/absence analyses, though that assumption may not hold. In vitro tests confirmed that a few of the cytomegalovirus-associated TCR beta chains recognize cytomegalovirus antigens. A further reported finding was that TCR beta sequences accurately predicted the HLA-A and HLA-B alleles for most subjects in the first cohort. HLA typing was unavailable for some donors at each locus, so association tests used only the typed subset. Only TCR beta chains were sequenced in this cohort, and the absence of alpha or paired-chain data limited detectable features. The study gave a list of about 170 TCR beta chains associated with cytomegalovirus. Most TCR sequences were observed very rarely across donors, whereas some public TCRs were present in many individuals. Immune exposure information for the cohort was limited to CMV serostatus. An earlier analysis of approximately 540 of the donors showed that most TCR beta V segments appeared in productive rearrangements either about 87% or about 30% of the time, which broadly matched IMGT annotations. When HLA alleles, especially DR and DQ, strongly co-occurred, attributing TCR associations to individual alleles was difficult. In a later genetic analysis, fewer N-insertions in productive TCRs were reported among donors in an Asian-associated ancestry cluster than the approximately 670-donor mean. According to the authors, the approach could potentially be generalized to other disease states and immunological phenotypes. An association between a missense DCLRE1C variant and V-gene and J-gene trimming of TCR beta chains was found in a later genetic analysis and replicated in an independent cohort. Because the 87-base-pair reads could not distinguish some IMGT-functional V segments, including TRBV6-2 and TRBV6-3, those segments were excluded. A later analysis reported that several top co-occurrence clusters appeared linked to parvovirus B19, influenza, CMV and Epstein-Barr virus.

Libraries were made using the immunoSEQ multiplex PCR assay. A mixture of 60 forward primers for TCR Vbeta segments and 13 reverse primers for TCR Jbeta segments was used in the multiplex PCR. A multiplex PCR assay on genomic DNA amplified the CDR3 region of rearranged TCR beta genes. On the Illumina HiSeq System, the amplified TCR beta libraries were sequenced as 87-base-pair reads. In the original analysis: Across the 500 to 850 repertoires, a later analysis counted approximately 83 million unique TCR beta chains, around 10 million of which were shared by at least two donors. A nearest-neighbor algorithm error-corrected the raw reads and collapsed the reads into unique sequences, merging closely related sequences to remove PCR and sequencing errors. Alignment of CDR3 sequences to IMGT reference sequences was used to assign V, D and J gene segments. For a sequence to be retained, at least a six-nucleotide match to both a V gene segment and a J gene segment was required. A rearrangement was called productive if the CDR3 had no stop codons and remained in frame with V and J, and every other rearrangement was called non-productive. CDR3 was defined according to IMGT convention as the region running from the second conserved V-encoded cysteine to the conserved J-encoded phenylalanine. The earlier analysis of 450 to 750 of the donors excluded any sequence lacking an unambiguous match to a single V gene segment. An earlier analysis of fewer than 750 of the donors classified V segments as functional when productive rearrangements were above 56.7% and as segregating when the standard deviation between donors was above 5%. A statistical classification framework was built for diagnosing cytomegalovirus status from the catalog of TCR beta chain sequences. In a later analysis, TCR nucleotide sequences were compared against IMGT/GENE-DB human TR gene sequences so that V and J genes could be assigned. A later analysis assigned CDR3 sequences and most-parsimonious VDJ recombination scenarios with the TCRdist pipeline. In a later analysis, each TCR beta chain was defined by its CDR3 amino acid sequence together with its V-gene family, and reads without a unique V-gene family were excluded. To address suspected cross-contamination and a sequencing artifact, a later analysis removed approximately 590 highly shared, low-generation-probability nucleotide sequences. In a later analysis, a clonal expansion index was calculated for each public chain from normalized within-repertoire ranks of inferred template counts. Generation probabilities in a later analysis came from a VDJ recombination model fitted to out-of-frame rearrangements, and those results were checked against IGoR. Hypergeometric tests were used in a later analysis to score TCR-TCR, TCR-HLA and TCR-CMV co-occurrence, with a repertoire-size bias correction applied to the TCR pairs. To estimate false discovery rates, a later analysis permuted the HLA or CMV assignments 20 times. A later analysis grouped co-occurring TCRs with DBSCAN, adding TCRdist sequence similarity when clustering within HLA-allele-positive subsets. Co-occurrence clustering excluded repertoires with fewer than 30,000 or more than 120,000 public chains, plus five with anomalous nucleotide sharing. TCRdb obtained this table from immuneACCESS and retained in-frame rearrangements with V and J assigned. These tables miss some clones; where compared with another copy, unresolved V genes account for less than half of the shortfall, and the remainder is unexplained. V and J calls and clone size follow that table, whereas D and trimming were derived from the DNA. Across this sample there are about 170,000 clones, with approximately 72% seen only once. Under 3% of the sample goes to the ten largest clones.

CDR3 length: 14 amino acids, cysteine to phenylalanine. Just the 42-base CDR3 DNA is kept, in frame starting at base 1. From the germline V gene, CDR1 is SGDLS and CDR2 is YYNGEE. V and J are truncated by 3 bases and 0 bases respectively, leaving an intervening sequence of 7 bases. As regards this clone: What antigen it recognizes has not been identified. Nothing much larger sits one base from this clone, and base qualities are not available.

The cohort was made up of several hundred healthy bone marrow donors. At the time of sampling, every cohort member was nominally healthy, though immune exposures that went unrecorded were likely present. CMV serostatus was positive for 289 and negative for 352 of the 666 cohort members, and was not recorded for this donor. Each donor provided a peripheral blood sample, and peripheral blood mononuclear cells were used for TCR beta sequencing. Genomic DNA extraction from the blood cell samples was performed with the Qiagen DNeasy Blood Extraction Kit. This chain is built from TRBV9 and TRBJ1-3; no D segment can be confidently identified. The sequenced sample was PBMCs. The TCR sequence derives from a human donor in good health. Read as DNA, the sequence is TGTGCCAGCAGCGCCGGGTCCTCTGGAAACACCATATATTTT. It specifies CASSAGSSGNTIYF.